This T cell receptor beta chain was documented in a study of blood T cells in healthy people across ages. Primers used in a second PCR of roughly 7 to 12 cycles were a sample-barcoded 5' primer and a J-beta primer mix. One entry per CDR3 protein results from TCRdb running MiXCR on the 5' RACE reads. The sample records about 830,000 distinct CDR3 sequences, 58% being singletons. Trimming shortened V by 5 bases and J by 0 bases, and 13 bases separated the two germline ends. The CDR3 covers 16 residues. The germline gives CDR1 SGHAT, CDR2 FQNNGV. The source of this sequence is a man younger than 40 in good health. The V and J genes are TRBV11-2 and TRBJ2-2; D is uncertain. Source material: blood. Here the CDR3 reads CASSRNRATNTGELFF. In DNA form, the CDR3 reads TGTGCCAGCAGCCGAAACCGGGCCACGAACACCGGGGAGCTGTTTTTT.